This T cell receptor beta chain was obtained from a study of response to subunit inactivated influenza vaccine. Study-level results: A suggestion made by the authors is that each seasonal influenza vaccination recruits few new T cells.

Comments on this clonotype: Its antigen is undetermined.

One entry per CDR3 protein, called by TCRdb with MiXCR from the RT-PCR reads. The table shows about 500,000 distinct CDR3 sequences, with 16% occurring only once. The germline V gene encodes CDR1 MNHEY and CDR2 SVGEGT. Deletions cut 7 bases from V and 4 bases from J, with 12 bases between. This CDR3 is built from 13 residues. The origin of this receptor is a man aged 50 to 75 who received an inactivated influenza vaccine. This specimen was CD4+ T cells sorted from PBMCs, taken around 2 years after vaccination. This rearrangement joins TRBV6-2 or TRBV6-3 to TRBJ2-3; possible D gene TRBD2, 6 bases. CDR3 nucleotide sequence: TGTGCCAGCACGCGGGACTCGTCAGATACGCAGTATTTT. Protein sequence: CASTRDSSDTQYF.